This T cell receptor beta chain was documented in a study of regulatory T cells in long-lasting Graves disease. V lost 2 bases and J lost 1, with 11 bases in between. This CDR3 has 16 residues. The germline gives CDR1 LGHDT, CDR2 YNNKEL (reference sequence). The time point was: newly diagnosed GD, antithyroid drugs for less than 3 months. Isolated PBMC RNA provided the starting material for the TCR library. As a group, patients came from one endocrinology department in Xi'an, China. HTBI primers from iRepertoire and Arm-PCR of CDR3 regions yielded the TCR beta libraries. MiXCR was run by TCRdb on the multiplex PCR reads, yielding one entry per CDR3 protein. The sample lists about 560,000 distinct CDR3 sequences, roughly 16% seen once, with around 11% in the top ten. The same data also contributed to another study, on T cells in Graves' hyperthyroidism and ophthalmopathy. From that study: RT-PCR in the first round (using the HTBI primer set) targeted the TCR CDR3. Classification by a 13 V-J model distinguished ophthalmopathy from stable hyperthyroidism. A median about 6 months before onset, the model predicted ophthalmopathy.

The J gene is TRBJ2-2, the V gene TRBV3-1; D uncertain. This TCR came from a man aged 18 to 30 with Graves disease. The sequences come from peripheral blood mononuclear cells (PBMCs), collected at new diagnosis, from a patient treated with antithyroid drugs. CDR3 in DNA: TGTGCCAGCAGCCAAATCGGCGCAAGGAACACCGGGGAGCTGTTTTTT. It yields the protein CASSQIGARNTGELFF.